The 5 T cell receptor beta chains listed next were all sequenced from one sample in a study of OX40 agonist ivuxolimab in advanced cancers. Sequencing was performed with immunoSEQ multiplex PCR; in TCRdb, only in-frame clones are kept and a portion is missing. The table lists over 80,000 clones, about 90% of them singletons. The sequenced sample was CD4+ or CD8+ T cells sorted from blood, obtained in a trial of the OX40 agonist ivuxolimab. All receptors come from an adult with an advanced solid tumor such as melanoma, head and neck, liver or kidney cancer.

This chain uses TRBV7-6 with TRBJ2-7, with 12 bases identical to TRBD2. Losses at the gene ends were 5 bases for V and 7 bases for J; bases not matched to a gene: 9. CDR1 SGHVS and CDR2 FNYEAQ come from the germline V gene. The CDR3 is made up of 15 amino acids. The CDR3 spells CASSPLLAGGSEQYF. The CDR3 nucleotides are TGTGCCAGCAGCCCCCTGCTAGCGGGAGGGAGTGAGCAGTACTTC. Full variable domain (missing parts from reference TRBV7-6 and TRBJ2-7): GAGVSQSPRYKVTKRGQDVALRCDPISGHVSLYWYRQALGQGPEFLTYFNYEAQQDKSGLPNDRFSAERPEGSISTLTIQRTEQRDSAMYRCASSPLLAGGSEQYFGPGTRLTVT.

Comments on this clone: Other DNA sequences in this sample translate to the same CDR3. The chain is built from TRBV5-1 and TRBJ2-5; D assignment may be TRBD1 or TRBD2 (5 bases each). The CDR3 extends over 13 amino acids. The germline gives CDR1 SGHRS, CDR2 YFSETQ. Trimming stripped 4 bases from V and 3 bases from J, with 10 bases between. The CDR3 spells CASSLGTEETQYF. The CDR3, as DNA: TGCGCCAGCAGCCTCGGGACCGAAGAGACCCAGTACTTC.

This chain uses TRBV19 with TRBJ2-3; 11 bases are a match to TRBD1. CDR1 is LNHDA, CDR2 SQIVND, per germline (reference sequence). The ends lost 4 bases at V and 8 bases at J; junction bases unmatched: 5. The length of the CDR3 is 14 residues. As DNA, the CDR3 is TGTGCCAGTAGTAGGGGACAGGGGGAGGGTACGCAGTATTTT. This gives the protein CASSRGQGEGTQYF.

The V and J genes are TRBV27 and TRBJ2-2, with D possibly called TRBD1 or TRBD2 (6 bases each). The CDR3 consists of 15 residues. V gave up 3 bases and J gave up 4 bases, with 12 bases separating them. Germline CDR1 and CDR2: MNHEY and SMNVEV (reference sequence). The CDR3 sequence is CASSLSGGGTGELFF. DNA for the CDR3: TGTGCCAGCAGTTTGTCCGGGGGCGGCACCGGGGAGCTGTTTTTT.

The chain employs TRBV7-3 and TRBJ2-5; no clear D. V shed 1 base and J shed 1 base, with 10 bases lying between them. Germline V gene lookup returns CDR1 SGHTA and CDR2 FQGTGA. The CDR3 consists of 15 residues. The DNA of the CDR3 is TGTGCCAGCAGCTTAAGGGGTAAAATCCAAGAGACCCAGTACTTC. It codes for CASSLRGKIQETQYF.